These 18 T cell receptor beta chains were sequenced from one sample in a study of CD8+ T cells in alopecia areata. RNA, once extracted, was reverse transcribed into cDNA for use as the sequencing template. Profiled with immunoSEQ multiplex PCR; TCRdb holds only in-frame clones, not every one. This sample carries about 120,000 clones, none of them present only once. Sequencing input: lesional skin. These receptors originate from a C3H/HeJ mouse with alopecia areata. The strain's MHC haplotype is H2-k.

Note on this clone: Gene and germline names: mouse. The read gets to within 4 residues of the CDR3 end, and the germline J gene fills in the rest. V usage is TRBV1 and J usage is TRBJ1-1; TRBD1 matches at 9 bases. V was clipped by 6 bases and J by 0 bases; unmatched bases: 5. Germline-derived CDR1 and CDR2 are NSQYPW and LRSPGD (reference sequence). This CDR3 spans 15 amino acids. The sequenced CDR3 bases are TGCACCTGCAGCCCCCGACAGGGGGCAAACACA. This codes for CTCSPRQGANT. The CDR3 as a whole reads CTCSPRQGANTEVFF.

In regard to this clone: Gene names are mouse gene names. The DNA ends 4 residues before the CDR3 does, and the rest of the CDR3 is filled in from the germline J gene. The gene calls are TRBV19 and TRBJ1-4; D is perhaps TRBD1 (5 bases). CDR3 size: 13 residues. V lost 7 bases and J lost 1, with 8 bases in between. The germline V gene encodes CDR1 FNHDT and CDR2 SITEND (reference sequence). The CDR3 here is CASLGGSNERLFF. The DNA read from the CDR3 is TGTGCCAGCCTGGGGGGTTCCAACGAA.

Comments on this clone: Genes and germline come from the mouse. The read is 4 residues too short to cover the CDR3 end, so that end is filled in from the germline J gene. The chain employs TRBV13-3 and TRBJ2-2, with 9 bases lining up with TRBD2. V shed 0 bases and J 0 bases; nucleotides not matched to a gene: 3. The CDR3 totals 17 residues. CDR1 is NNHDY and CDR2 is SYVADS in the germline V gene. Partial CDR3 DNA: TGTGCCAGCAGTGATGTCGACTGGGGGACAAACACCGGG. As protein: CASSDVDWGTNTG. The CDR3, in full, reads CASSDVDWGTNTGQLYF.

This clone has a handful of counts. Each gene name is a mouse one. The sequence runs out 4 residues before the end of the CDR3; the remainder is reconstructed from the germline J gene. The chain joins TRBV13-2 to TRBJ2-1, with 10 bases lining up with TRBD2. V shed 3 bases, J shed 3 bases, and the junction held 3 bases outside the gene matches. The CDR3 runs to 15 residues. Per germline, CDR1 NNHNN and CDR2 SYGAGS (reference sequence). The sequenced CDR3 bases are TGTGCCAGCGGTGTCAACTGGGGGGGCTATGCT. Its protein product is CASGVNWGGYA. The full CDR3 protein reads CASGVNWGGYAEQFF.

On this clone itself: Mouse germline and gene names are used. The read gets to within 4 residues of the CDR3 end, and the germline J gene fills in the rest. The chain combines TRBV31 with TRBJ1-2, with 11 nucleotides matching TRBD1. The CDR3 contains 14 residues. V was pared by 3 bases and J by 4 bases, with 4 bases of the junction left unmatched. CDR1 and CDR2 (germline): GKSSPN, SITVG. This chain's CDR3 is CAWSRTGGGSDYTF. CDR3 bases read: TGTGCCTGGAGCCGGACAGGGGGCGGCTCC. The full variable domain, its missing parts supplied by reference TRBV31 and TRBJ1-2, is AQTIHQWPVAEIKAVGSPLSLGCTIKGKSSPNLYWYWQATGGTLQQLFYSITVGQVESVVQLNLSASRPKDDQFILSTEKLLLSHSGFYLCAWSRTGGGSDYTFGSGTRLLVI.

The table lists this clone with a few counts. Germline and genes here are mouse. The read gets to within 4 residues of the CDR3 end, and the germline J gene fills in the rest. This same CDR3 is encoded by further DNA sequences in the sample. The chain carries TRBV31 and TRBJ2-7, with TRBD1 matching over 9 bases. J was trimmed by 1 base and V by 3 bases; bases with no gene match: 4. The CDR3 runs to 14 residues. CDR1 and CDR2 from the germline V gene are GKSSPN and SITVG. CDR3 DNA, as far as it was read: TGTGCCTGGAGCCCCGGGACAGGGTCCTAT. The encoded protein is CAWSPGTGSY. The entire CDR3 reads CAWSPGTGSYEQYF.

With regard to this clone: Gene names and germline match the mouse. The read gets to within 4 residues of the CDR3 end, and the germline J gene fills in the rest. The rearrangement uses TRBV17 and TRBJ2-2, with D possibly TRBD1 on 5 matching bases. V lost 6 bases to trimming and J lost 2 bases, with 10 bases between them. The V gene's germline CDR1 is MNHDT and CDR2 YYDKIL. The CDR3 length is 14 residues. CDR3 DNA, as far as it was read: TGTGCTAGCAGGCGACAGCCCAACACCGGG. Amino acid sequence: CASRRQPNTG. The entire CDR3 protein reads CASRRQPNTGQLYF.

This clone has more than one count but fewer than ten. The gene symbols are mouse symbols. The read ends 4 residues early relative to the CDR3; the germline J gene fills the gap. This chain joins TRBV17 and TRBJ2-1, with 9 nucleotides matching TRBD2. The CDR3 covers 13 residues. Germline CDR1 MNHDT, CDR2 YYDKIL. The covered CDR3 bases are TGTGCTAGCAGTAGGATGGGGGGGCCT. Protein: CASSRMGGP. From start to end, the CDR3 is CASSRMGGPEQFF.

This clone was picked up a small number of times. The gene names here belong to mouse. The read ends 4 residues early relative to the CDR3; the germline J gene fills the gap. The chain carries TRBV13-1 and TRBJ2-1; 10 nucleotides match TRBD2. Losses at the gene ends were 4 bases for V and 3 bases for J; bases not matched to a gene: 4. This CDR3 contains 15 residues. In germline, CDR1 is NSHNY, CDR2 SYGAGN. The sequenced part of the CDR3 DNA is TGTGCCAGCAGTTCTGGGGGGGCCTCCTATGCT. Amino acid sequence: CASSSGGASYA. The entire CDR3 is CASSSGGASYAEQFF.

This clone occurred a few times. Mouse gene names apply. The read terminates 4 residues before the CDR3 end, so the remaining end is supplied by the germline J gene. This chain connects TRBV19 to TRBJ2-3; 7 bases align to TRBD2. Germline V CDR1 and CDR2: FNHDT, SITEND (reference sequence). The CDR3 is 16 residues long. The junction had 5 bases not matched to a gene; V was cut back by 0 bases and J by 1 base. The covered CDR3 bases are TGTGCCAGCAGTATAGGGGCTGGGGGTGGTGCAGAA. It encodes CASSIGAGGGAE. The whole CDR3 is CASSIGAGGGAETLYF.

At least ten counts were recorded for this clone. Gene names follow the mouse nomenclature. The CDR3 goes on 4 residues after the read ends, and that part is filled in from the germline J gene. The chain joins TRBV13-3 to TRBJ1-1, with TRBD1 matching over 11 bases. The length of the CDR3 is 17 residues. Germline V gene lookup returns CDR1 NNHDY and CDR2 SYVADS. V lost 0 bases and J lost 0; bases outside the gene matches: 4. CDR3 DNA, as far as it was read: TGTGCCAGCAGTGATGCCCGGGACAGGGGGGCAAACACA. Its translation: CASSDARDRGANT. The CDR3 in full is CASSDARDRGANTEVFF.

About this clone: Translating the DNA gives a protein that differs from the TCRdb entry at residue 11; the protein shown here is that DNA translation. The gene names here belong to mouse. The read finishes 3 residues shy of the CDR3 end, and the germline J gene is used to complete it. The gene calls are TRBV13-3 and TRBJ1-6; D gene unclear. TRBJ1-6 is reported as an ORF; its role is uncertain. From germline, CDR1 is NNHDY and CDR2 SYVADS. CDR3 length: 14 residues. The V end was cut by 1 base, the J end by 4 bases, with 6 bases between. CDR3 residues: CASSDQDYNSPLYF. The CDR3 bases that were read are TGTGCCAGCAGTGATCAGGATTATAATTCGCCC.

This clone showed up many times. The database protein in TCRdb disagrees with the DNA translation at residue 14; the sequence shown here was translated from the DNA. The germline and genes are mouse ones. Read data end 3 residues before the CDR3 end; the end is taken from the germline J gene. The chain links TRBV13-3 to TRBJ1-6; 9 bases match TRBD1. TRBJ1-6 has ORF status, its function being uncertain. Unmatched junction bases numbered 2, after V lost 0 bases and J lost 1 base. CDR3 length equals 17 residues. The germline V gene has CDR1 NNHDY and CDR2 SYVADS. The part of the CDR3 DNA that was read is TGTGCCAGCAGTGATGACAGGGGGCCCTCCTATAATTCGCCC. Residues: CASSDDRGPSYNSP. The full CDR3 protein is CASSDDRGPSYNSPLYF.

This clone has only a few counts. Mouse names are used for the genes. The read stops 4 residues short of the end of the CDR3; the missing end is completed from the germline J gene. This chain links TRBV1 with TRBJ1-1, with 9 nucleotides matching TRBD1. Germline V CDR1 and CDR2: NSQYPW, LRSPGD (reference sequence). Trimming removed 0 bases from V and 1 base from J; junction bases left unmatched: 3. This CDR3 spans 16 amino acids. Incomplete CDR3 DNA: TGCACCTGCAGTGCAGAACAGGGGGCGCGGAACACA. Residues: CTCSAEQGARNT. The full CDR3 sequence reads CTCSAEQGARNTEVFF.

The table lists this clone with a few counts. Mouse gene names and germline throughout. The missing CDR3 end, 4 residues past where the read stops, is filled in from the germline J gene. This chain links TRBV1 with TRBJ2-1, with 10 bases identical to TRBD1. The ends lost 3 bases at V and 6 bases at J; junction bases unmatched: 8. The CDR3 is 16 amino acids. Germline assignment: CDR1 NSQYPW and CDR2 LRSPGD (reference sequence). The DNA read from the CDR3 is TGCACCTGCAGTGCTCCCGGGACAGGGGTTTTTGCT. This codes for CTCSAPGTGVFA. In full, the CDR3 is CTCSAPGTGVFAEQFF. Together with reference TRBV1 and TRBJ2-1, the CDR3 gives the full variable domain: VTLLEQNPRWRLVPRGQAVNLRCILKNSQYPWMSWYQQDLQKQLQWLFTLRSPGDKEVKSLPGADYLATRVTDTELRLQVANMSQGRTLYCTCSAPGTGVFAEQFFGPGTRLTVL.

As concerns this clone: Gene names and germline match the mouse. The read comes to an end 4 residues before the CDR3 does, leaving the germline J gene to fill in the end. Other DNA sequences in this specimen translate into the identical CDR3. V usage is TRBV19 and J usage is TRBJ2-7; 8 positions agree with TRBD1. The germline V gene has CDR1 FNHDT and CDR2 SITEND (reference sequence). The V and J ends lost 0 bases and 3 bases, in that order; junction bases with no gene match: 2. The CDR3 runs to 14 residues. The CDR3 sequence: CASSIVTGGYEQYF. Partial CDR3 DNA: TGTGCCAGCAGTATAGTTACAGGGGGCTAT. Drawing the rest from reference TRBV19 and TRBJ2-7, the complete variable domain is GGIITQTPKFLIGQEGQKLTLKCQQNFNHDTMYWYRQDSGKGLRLIYYSITENDLQKGDLSEGYDASREKKSSFSLTVTSAQKNEMAVFLCASSIVTGGYEQYFGPGTRLTVL.

In regard to this clone: The gene symbols are mouse symbols. The read finishes 4 residues shy of the CDR3 end, and the germline J gene is used to complete it. The J gene is TRBJ2-7, the V gene TRBV13-3; the match to TRBD2 covers 8 bases. The CDR3 is made up of 15 amino acids. Germline V lookup: CDR1 NNHDY, CDR2 SYVADS. The CDR3 loop is CASSDAPGGRYEQYF. The DNA read from the CDR3 is TGTGCCAGCAGTGATGCACCTGGGGGGCGGTAT.

This clone was seen at least ten times. The germline and genes are mouse ones. The read falls 4 residues short of the CDR3 end, and the missing part is taken from the germline J gene. This chain links TRBV13-3 with TRBJ2-7, with TRBD2 matching 7 bases. CDR1 is NNHDY and CDR2 is SYVADS in the germline V gene. This CDR3 contains 15 residues. V gave up 2 bases and J gave up 2 bases; unmatched junction bases: 7. CDR3 bases read: TGTGCCAGCAGTGAAGGCTGGGGGTCTACCTAT. Protein product: CASSEGWGSTY. The entire CDR3 is CASSEGWGSTYEQYF.